What follows are 24 T cell receptor beta chains derived from one specimen sequenced in a study of OX40 agonist ivuxolimab in advanced cancers. The method was immunoSEQ multiplex PCR; TCRdb's version includes in-frame clones alone and lacks a portion of them. Counted here are tens of thousands of clones, around 80% occurring once; the ten biggest clones make up 20% to 25%. Sequencing used CD4+ or CD8+ T cells sorted from blood, obtained in a trial of the OX40 agonist ivuxolimab. These TCRs come from an adult with an advanced solid tumor such as melanoma, head and neck, liver or kidney cancer.

V and J are TRBV4-1 and TRBJ1-5; the D gene is possibly TRBD1 (5 bases). Trimming took 0 bases from V and 3 from J, leaving 12 bases between them. The CDR3 contains 16 residues. In germline, CDR1 is MGHRA, CDR2 YSYEKL. CDR3 in amino acids: CASSQESGFNNQPQHF. The DNA for the CDR3 is TGCGCCAGCAGCCAAGAATCAGGGTTTAACAATCAGCCCCAGCATTTT.

J is TRBJ1-1 and V is TRBV29-1; D remains unclear. The germline CDR1 and CDR2 sequences are SQVTM and ANQGSEA. Between the trimmed V and J ends, which lost 0 bases and 6 bases, there was a span of 14 bases. The CDR3 covers 14 residues. The DNA of the CDR3 is TGCAGCGTTGAAGATAGGGAAACATGGGCTGAAGCTTTCTTT. It codes for CSVEDRETWAEAFF.

This chain uses TRBV7-2 with TRBJ2-7; D may correspond to TRBD1 or TRBD2 (5 bases each). Per germline, CDR1 SGHTA and CDR2 FQGNSA. Between the trimmed V and J ends, which lost 6 bases and 0 bases, there was a span of 15 bases. This CDR3 region has 15 residues. The CDR3 spells CASSQRGTASYEQYF. CDR3 bases: TGTGCCAGCAGTCAGAGAGGGACGGCCTCCTACGAGCAGTACTTC.

This chain links TRBV27 with TRBJ1-2, with a possible D match to TRBD1 (5 bases). The CDR3 extends over 16 amino acids. The V end lost 3 bases, the J end lost 1 base, and 15 bases lay between the germline ends. CDR1 MNHEY and CDR2 SMNVEV come from the germline V gene (reference sequence). CDR3 loop: CASSFLPGQSNYGYTF. DNA for the CDR3: TGTGCCAGCAGTTTCCTGCCGGGGCAAAGTAACTATGGCTACACCTTC.

This chain joins TRBV29-1 and TRBJ2-1, with TRBD1 identical over 7 bases. V was pared by 3 bases and J by 16 bases, with 12 bases of the junction left unmatched. The CDR3 runs to 12 residues. CDR1 is SQVTM and CDR2 is ANQGSEA in the germline V gene. The CDR3 loop reads CSVEGGRTGGFF. CDR3 bases: TGCAGCGTTGAGGGTGGTAGGACAGGAGGTTTCTTC.

The CDR3 coding sequence is TGCAGCGTTGAGAGGGACAGACTTTACAATGAGCAGTTCTTC. This translates into CSVERDRLYNEQFF. This chain links TRBV29-1 with TRBJ2-1, with 7 nucleotides matching TRBD1. The germline V gene encodes CDR1 SQVTM and CDR2 ANQGSEA. This CDR3 comprises 14 residues. J was trimmed by 4 bases and V by 3 bases; bases with no gene match: 6.

The J gene is TRBJ1-1, the V gene TRBV6-6; 9 nucleotides agree with TRBD1. V was pared by 5 bases and J by 5 bases, with 9 bases of the junction left unmatched. This CDR3 has 15 residues. From germline, CDR1 is MNHNY and CDR2 SVGAGI (reference sequence). The chain's CDR3 is CASSMEQGAGTEAFF. CDR3 in DNA: TGTGCCAGCAGTATGGAACAGGGGGCGGGTACTGAAGCTTTCTTT.

This clone appeared a single time. This chain links TRBV7-9 with TRBJ1-5; D remains unclear. V was cut by 1 base and J by 3 bases, with 1 base left in between. The CDR3 spans 12 residues. Per the germline V gene, CDR1 is SEHNR and CDR2 is FQNEAQ (reference sequence). CDR3 amino acids: CASSLVNQPQHF. In nucleotides, the CDR3 is TGTGCCAGCAGCTTAGTCAATCAGCCCCAGCATTTT.

A few counts support this clone. This chain joins TRBV9 and TRBJ2-1; the match to TRBD2 covers 7 bases. Per the germline V gene, CDR1 is SGDLS and CDR2 is YYNGEE. V was clipped by 3 bases and J by 2 bases; unmatched bases: 5. There are 15 residues in the CDR3. The CDR3 DNA follows: TGTGCCAGCAGCGCGGCGGGAGTAGCCTACAATGAGCAGTTCTTC. Amino acid sequence: CASSAAGVAYNEQFF.

This clone has a handful of counts. The chain combines TRBV11-2 with TRBJ2-1, with 8 bases matching TRBD1. The CDR3 length is 17 residues. V was clipped by 3 bases and J by 4 bases; unmatched bases: 11. Germline V gives CDR1 SGHAT, CDR2 FQNNGV. CDR3 in DNA: TGTGCCAGCAGCTTCAGTACCGGGACAGGAAATTACAATGAGCAGTTCTTC. Residues: CASSFSTGTGNYNEQFF.

The chain links TRBV6-5 to TRBJ2-2; D remains unclear. Germline-derived CDR1 and CDR2 are MNHEY and SVGAGI. V lost 1 base, J lost 4 bases, and 4 bases lay in between. This CDR3 has 13 residues. The CDR3 loop is CASSYLATGELFF. The CDR3 DNA is TGTGCCAGCAGTTACTTAGCCACCGGGGAGCTGTTTTTT.

This chain joins TRBV18 and TRBJ2-3; D is undetermined. This CDR3 contains 17 residues. Trimming removed 2 bases from V and 0 bases from J, with 15 bases in between. The germline V gene has CDR1 KGHSH and CDR2 LQKENI. DNA for the CDR3: TGTGCCAGCTCACCAATTAGGCCGGCGAGTAGCACAGATACGCAGTATTTT. This gives the protein CASSPIRPASSTDTQYF.

The chain is built from TRBV27 and TRBJ1-5; D is unclear. Germline V gives CDR1 MNHEY, CDR2 SMNVEV (reference sequence). Trimming stripped 6 bases from V and 1 base from J, with 10 bases between. The CDR3 totals 14 residues. CDR3 protein: CASRPGQSNQPQHF. The CDR3 nucleotides read TGTGCCAGCAGGCCGGGCCAGAGCAATCAGCCCCAGCATTTT.

The chain has TRBV7-9 and TRBJ1-2, with 7 bases fitting TRBD1. Germline CDR1 and CDR2: SEHNR and FQNEAQ (reference sequence). CDR3 length equals 12 residues. Losses at the gene ends were 0 bases for V and 8 bases for J; bases not matched to a gene: 0. CDR3 DNA: TGTGCCAGCAGCTTAGCGGGACAGGGCTACACCTTC. This encodes CASSLAGQGYTF. The full variable domain, in which reference TRBV7-9 and TRBJ1-2 provide the parts outside the CDR3, is DTGVSQNPRHKITKRGQNVTFRCDPISEHNRLYWYRQTLGQGPEFLTYFQNEAQLEKSRLLSDRFSAERPKGSFSTLEIQRTEQGDSAMYLCASSLAGQGYTFGSGTRLTVV.

The table lists this clone with a few counts. The J gene is TRBJ1-3, the V gene TRBV30, with D uncertain. Trimming removed 4 bases from V and 0 bases from J, with 4 bases in between. The CDR3 length is 12 residues. Per the germline V gene, CDR1 is GTSNPN and CDR2 is SVGIG (reference sequence). The CDR3 protein is CAWKRSGNTIYF. The CDR3 nucleotides read TGTGCCTGGAAGCGCTCTGGAAACACCATATATTTT.

The chain recombines TRBV7-9 with TRBJ1-1, with D perhaps matching TRBD1 (6 bases). The V and J ends lost 5 bases and 8 bases respectively, with 18 bases between them. Germline V CDR1 and CDR2: SEHNR, FQNEAQ (reference sequence). This CDR3 comprises 14 residues. CDR3 region: CASSIGGGGSEAFF. CDR3 coding DNA: TGTGCCAGCAGCATCGGGGGAGGGGGAAGCGAAGCTTTCTTT.

This chain uses TRBV18 with TRBJ2-1, with D tentatively TRBD2 (6 bases). Trimming stripped 6 bases from V and 6 bases from J, with 9 bases between. This CDR3 comprises 12 residues. CDR1 is KGHSH and CDR2 is LQKENI in the germline V gene. The CDR3, as DNA: TGTGCCAGCTCCCCCGGGGGCAATGAGCAGTTCTTC. Translation: CASSPGGNEQFF.

The rearrangement uses TRBV6-4 and TRBJ2-1, with 8 positions matching TRBD2. Germline V lookup: CDR1 MRHNA, CDR2 SNTAGT. Trimming took 6 bases from V and 2 from J; bases not matched to a gene: 6. This CDR3 has 15 amino acids. CDR3 protein: CASRAGGGPYNEQFF. In DNA form, the CDR3 reads TGTGCCAGCAGGGCCGGGGGGGGCCCCTACAATGAGCAGTTCTTC.

For the CDR3, the DNA is TGTGCCAGCAGCTTAGGTATAGGGGGCTTCGAGCAGTTCTTC. It codes for CASSLGIGGFEQFF. The V gene is TRBV7-9, the J gene TRBJ2-1; 7 nucleotides align to TRBD1. Per germline, CDR1 SEHNR and CDR2 FQNEAQ (reference sequence). V was clipped by 1 base and J by 10 bases; unmatched bases: 7. CDR3 length: 14 residues.

The chain combines TRBV6-5 with TRBJ1-2; D is possibly TRBD1 (5 bases). The germline V gene encodes CDR1 MNHEY and CDR2 SVGAGI. V was cut by 5 bases and J by 4 bases, with 8 bases left in between. There are 12 residues in the CDR3. The CDR3 loop reads CASSGDGYGYTF. The CDR3 DNA follows: TGTGCCAGCAGTGGGGACGGCTATGGCTACACCTTC.

The chain carries TRBV28 and TRBJ2-5, with TRBD2 matching 10 bases. The CDR3 totals 14 residues. The germline V gene encodes CDR1 MDHEN and CDR2 SYDVKM. After removal of 6 bases from V and 4 bases from J, the junction contained 5 bases not matched to a gene. CDR3 coding DNA: TGTGCCAGCAGAAGCGGGGGGGCCTTAGAGACCCAGTACTTC. Protein product: CASRSGGALETQYF.

This rearrangement joins TRBV11-1 to TRBJ2-7; TRBD1 aligns across 7 bases. Per germline, CDR1 SGHAT and CDR2 FQDESV (reference sequence). The junction had 4 bases not matched to a gene; V was cut back by 6 bases and J by 5 bases. The CDR3 contains 12 residues. The chain's CDR3 is CASSPDRDEQYF. The CDR3 DNA is TGTGCCAGCAGTCCAGACAGGGACGAGCAGTACTTC.

The chain employs TRBV27 and TRBJ2-4; weak D call: TRBD1 (6 bases). This CDR3 is 12 amino acids long. Trimming took 4 bases from V and 15 from J, leaving 16 bases between them. Germline V gene sequence: CDR1 MNHEY, CDR2 SMNVEV (reference sequence). Here the CDR3 reads CASSSSPGTLYF. Here the CDR3 DNA reads TGTGCCAGCAGTTCCTCCCCCGGGACACTGTACTTC.

The V and J genes are TRBV5-4 and TRBJ2-7, with 10 positions matching TRBD1. The CDR3 is 15 amino acids. Germline V gene sequence: CDR1 SGHNT, CDR2 YYREEE (reference sequence). The trim removed 0 bases at V and 2 bases at J, leaving 2 bases unmatched. Here the CDR3 DNA reads TGTGCCAGCAGCTTGGCTGGACAGGGGGCCTACGAGCAGTACTTC. Translation gives CASSLAGQGAYEQYF.